These 17 T cell receptor beta chains share one sample of origin, sequenced in a study of blood T cell repertoires in COVID-19. Only in-frame clones appear in the TCRdb table, and some are missing; sequencing was by immunoSEQ multiplex PCR. The sample yields around 110,000 clones, around 83% seen once. Sequencing was carried out using peripheral blood. The receptors derive from a man between 65 and 80 years old with acute or convalescent COVID-19.

The chain recombines TRBV27 with TRBJ1-1; 8 bases map to TRBD1. CDR3 length: 15 residues. Unmatched junction bases numbered 10, after V lost 5 bases and J lost 5 bases. Germline V lookup: CDR1 MNHEY, CDR2 SMNVEV (reference sequence). CDR3 region: CASSHPRQGLTEAFF. Here the CDR3 DNA reads TGTGCCAGCAGTCACCCCCGACAGGGGTTGACTGAAGCTTTCTTT.

The chain couples TRBV5-1 to TRBJ1-1; possibly TRBD1 for D (6 bases). Per germline, CDR1 SGHRS and CDR2 YFSETQ. Trimming shortened V by 6 bases and J by 4 bases, and 19 bases separated the two germline ends. The CDR3 covers 15 residues. The CDR3 protein is CASIPTGGAGTEAFF. The CDR3, as DNA: TGCGCCAGCATCCCTACGGGGGGCGCCGGCACTGAAGCTTTCTTT.

This clone was found a few times. The chain carries TRBV10-3 and TRBJ1-5; TRBD1 matches 7 bases. CDR1 is ENHRY and CDR2 is SYGVKD in the germline V gene. This CDR3 region has 17 residues. J gave up 4 bases and V 4 bases, and 13 bases lay outside the gene matches. The CDR3 nucleotides read TGTGCCATCAGTGTTAAGACAGGGTTACACTCGAATCAGCCCCAGCATTTT. Residues: CAISVKTGLHSNQPQHF.

The gene calls are TRBV13 and TRBJ2-3, with D possibly TRBD1 on 5 matching bases. CDR3 length: 13 amino acids. From germline, CDR1 is PRHDT and CDR2 FYEKMQ (reference sequence). V lost 5 bases and J lost 5, with 11 bases in between. The CDR3 sequence: CASSQHRGDTQYF. The CDR3 bases are TGTGCCAGCAGCCAGCATAGGGGAGATACGCAGTATTTT.

The chain couples TRBV7-9 to TRBJ1-1; TRBD1 is a possible D gene (6 bases). The CDR3 loop spans 15 amino acids. The V end lost 2 bases, the J end lost 5 bases, and 15 bases lay between the germline ends. Germline V gene data show CDR1 as SEHNR and CDR2 as FQNEAQ (reference sequence). DNA for the CDR3: TGTGCCAGCAGCTTATTTAGAGGGAGGGGGACTGAAGCTTTCTTT. Residues: CASSLFRGRGTEAFF.

This chain joins TRBV5-1 and TRBJ1-2; D is unclear. The germline V gene encodes CDR1 SGHRS and CDR2 YFSETQ. Trimming shortened V by 1 base and J by 8 bases, and 15 bases separated the two germline ends. The CDR3 is made up of 14 amino acids. This CDR3 is CASSLLSGERGYTF. As DNA, the CDR3 is TGCGCCAGCAGCTTGTTATCTGGGGAGAGGGGCTACACCTTC.

The chain recombines TRBV5-5 with TRBJ2-2, with D possibly TRBD2 on 6 matching bases. The V end was cut by 0 bases, the J end by 3 bases, with 15 bases between. The CDR3 covers 17 residues. Germline CDR1 reads SGHKS; CDR2 reads YYEKEE (reference sequence). In DNA form, the CDR3 reads TGTGCCAGCAGCTTGGCCCGGGTTAGCGGACACACCGGGGAGCTGTTTTTT. The encoded protein is CASSLARVSGHTGELFF.

The rearrangement joins TRBV28 to TRBJ2-7, with TRBD2 matching 13 bases. Germline CDR1 reads MDHEN; CDR2 reads SYDVKM. Trimming cost V 6 bases and J 2 bases; bases outside gene matches: 1. This CDR3 is built from 14 residues. This CDR3 is CASRGTSGAYEQYF. CDR3 sequence (DNA): TGTGCCAGCAGGGGGACTAGCGGGGCCTACGAGCAGTACTTC.

This clone appeared a few times. J is TRBJ1-5 and V is TRBV6-4; unclear D gene. This CDR3 has 13 amino acids. With 4 bases removed from V and 4 bases from J, the gap between germline ends came to 8 bases. Germline CDR1 and CDR2: MRHNA and SNTAGT. The CDR3 is CASSGEANQPQHF. The CDR3 DNA reads as TGTGCCAGCAGTGGAGAGGCGAATCAGCCCCAGCATTTT.

CDR3 DNA: TGTGCCAGCAGGGGCGGGGGGTACAATGAGCAGTTCTTC. Amino acids: CASRGGGYNEQFF. V gene TRBV3-1 (or the pseudogene TRBV3-2) combines with J gene TRBJ2-1; 8 positions agree with TRBD2. The ends lost 6 bases at V and 4 bases at J; junction bases unmatched: 2. CDR1 and CDR2 from the germline V gene are LGHDT and YNNKEL (reference sequence). This CDR3 comprises 13 residues.

The chain couples TRBV7-8 to TRBJ2-7; TRBD1 aligns across 8 bases. CDR1 is SGHVS and CDR2 is FQNEAQ in the germline V gene. CDR3 length equals 12 residues. V dropped 4 bases and J dropped 9; count of bases not matched to a gene: 5. The CDR3 is CASSSYGQGQYF. CDR3 coding DNA: TGTGCCAGCAGCTCTTACGGACAGGGGCAGTACTTC.

This clone was seen once. The V and J genes are TRBV3-1 (or the pseudogene TRBV3-2) and TRBJ2-7; 8 positions agree with TRBD2. This CDR3 is 15 amino acids long. Germline trimming cut 2 bases from V and 6 bases from J; bases unmatched to any gene: 9. Germline V lookup: CDR1 LGHDT, CDR2 YNNKEL (reference sequence). The CDR3 reads CASSQSGTRGGEQYF. CDR3 coding DNA: TGTGCCAGCAGCCAATCCGGGACTAGGGGGGGCGAGCAGTACTTC.

The chain uses TRBV28 and TRBJ1-5; 7 bases agree with TRBD1. Germline V gives CDR1 MDHEN, CDR2 SYDVKM. The length of the CDR3 is 13 residues. Losses at the gene ends were 11 bases for V and 6 bases for J; bases not matched to a gene: 10. The CDR3, as DNA: TGTGCCGGCACCAGGGGGATGGGTCAGCCCCAGCATTTT. Protein: CAGTRGMGQPQHF.

This chain joins TRBV6-5 and TRBJ1-5; D is possibly TRBD1 (5 bases). Trimming removed 6 bases from V and 3 bases from J, with 12 bases in between. Germline values: CDR1 MNHEY, CDR2 SVGAGI. CDR3 size: 14 residues. Here the CDR3 DNA reads TGTGCCAGCAGGGCCACAGGTAACAATCAGCCCCAGCATTTT. It codes for CASRATGNNQPQHF.

DNA for the CDR3: TGTGCCAGCAGCCCAGACTCTATCACAGATACGCAGTATTTT. It translates to CASSPDSITDTQYF. The rearrangement uses TRBV11-3 and TRBJ2-3; D gene ambiguous. The CDR3 runs 14 residues. CDR1 is SGHNT, CDR2 YENEEA, per germline. Trimming pared 5 bases from V and 2 bases from J, leaving 11 bases between.

The chain uses TRBV7-9 and TRBJ2-2, with D possibly being TRBD2 (6 bases). The CDR3 is 17 residues long. Per germline, CDR1 SEHNR and CDR2 FQNEAQ (reference sequence). V was clipped by 2 bases and J by 1 base, with 14 bases between them. The CDR3 loop is CASSLRAGLQNTGELFF. CDR3 DNA: TGTGCCAGCAGCTTAAGGGCGGGACTCCAGAACACCGGGGAGCTGTTTTTT.

The chain is built from TRBV6-5 and TRBJ2-3; TRBD2 matches 8 bases. The CDR3 totals 15 residues. Unmatched junction bases numbered 8, after V lost 5 bases and J lost 4 bases. Per germline, CDR1 MNHEY and CDR2 SVGAGI. CDR3 in DNA: TGTGCCAGCAGTCAACCGGGGGGGCCCTCAGATACGCAGTATTTT. As protein: CASSQPGGPSDTQYF.